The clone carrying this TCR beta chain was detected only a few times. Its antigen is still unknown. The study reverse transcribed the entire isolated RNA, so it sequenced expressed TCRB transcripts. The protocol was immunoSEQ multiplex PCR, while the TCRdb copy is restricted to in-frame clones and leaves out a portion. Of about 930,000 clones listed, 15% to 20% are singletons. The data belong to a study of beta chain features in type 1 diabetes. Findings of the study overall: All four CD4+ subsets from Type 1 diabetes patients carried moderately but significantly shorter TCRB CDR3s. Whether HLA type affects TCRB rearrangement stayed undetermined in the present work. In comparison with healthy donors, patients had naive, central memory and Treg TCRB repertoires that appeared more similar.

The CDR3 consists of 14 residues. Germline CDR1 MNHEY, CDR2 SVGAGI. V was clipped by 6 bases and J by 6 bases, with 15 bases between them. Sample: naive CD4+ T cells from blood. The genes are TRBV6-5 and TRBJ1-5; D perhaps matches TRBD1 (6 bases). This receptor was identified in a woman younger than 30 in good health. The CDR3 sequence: CASSNRVGGQPQHF. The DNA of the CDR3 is TGTGCCAGCAGCAACAGGGTCGGGGGTCAGCCCCAGCATTTT.